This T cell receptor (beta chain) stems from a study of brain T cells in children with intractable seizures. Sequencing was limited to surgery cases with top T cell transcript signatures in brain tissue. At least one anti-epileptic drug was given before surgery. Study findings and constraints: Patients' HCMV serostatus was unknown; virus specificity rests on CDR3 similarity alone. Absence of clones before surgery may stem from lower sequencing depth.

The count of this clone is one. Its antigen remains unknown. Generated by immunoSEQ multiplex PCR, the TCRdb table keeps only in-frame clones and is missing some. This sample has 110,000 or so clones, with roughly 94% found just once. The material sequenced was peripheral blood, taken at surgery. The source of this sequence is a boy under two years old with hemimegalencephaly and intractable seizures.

CDR3 loop: CASSPSYEQYF. CDR3 DNA sequence: TGTGCCAGCAGCCCCTCCTACGAGCAGTACTTC. V and J are TRBV3-1 (or the pseudogene TRBV3-2) and TRBJ2-7, with no clear D. Per the germline V gene, CDR1 is LGHDT and CDR2 is YNNKEL (reference sequence). The CDR3 is 11 amino acids. V gave up 4 bases and J gave up 0 bases, with 1 base separating them.